This note documents a single T cell receptor (beta chain) sequence. Assignments of participants to cohorts depended upon their own reported clinical history. The recovered donors of Cohort 3 showed two negative PCRs, clearance, or symptom resolution. The data were obtained in a study of blood T cell repertoires in COVID-19. Study as a whole: The analysed material was cDNA or gDNA that came from T cells, B-cell-depleted T cells, or PBMCs.

From germline, CDR1 is SGHDN and CDR2 FVKESK. This CDR3 contains 13 residues. Trimming removed 2 bases from V and 7 bases from J, with 11 bases in between. In the authors' workflow: How many nucleated cells were present was estimated from reference gene primer amplification. Clones were sequenced by immunoSEQ multiplex PCR, and TCRdb holds only the in-frame ones, with some missing. V and J calls and clone size are copied from that table; D and trimming were computed from the DNA. This sample has about 190,000 clones, with 70% to 85% found just once. Sequenced: PBMCs or T cells enriched from blood (not recorded which). The chain employs TRBV14 and TRBJ1-2; no firm D call. The TCR comes from a woman younger than 45 who had recovered from COVID-19. CDR3 sequence: CASSQSRGVGYTF. For the CDR3, the DNA is TGTGCCAGCAGCCAATCACGGGGAGTTGGCTACACCTTC.